This entry describes one T cell receptor beta chain. Germline V CDR1 and CDR2: SGHTA, FQGNSA. The CDR3 consists of 17 residues. Trimming at V came to 0 bases and at J to 3 bases, leaving 6 bases not matched to a gene. These data belong to a study of blood T cells in healthy people across ages. A second PCR of about 6 to 11 cycles used a sample-barcoded 5' primer and a J-beta primer mix. Every molecule of cDNA carried a tag from a template-switch adaptor with 12 random nucleotides. MiXCR was run by TCRdb on the 5' RACE reads, yielding one entry per CDR3 protein. Here the sample spans roughly 500,000 distinct CDR3 sequences, around 24% being singletons. These data are also associated with another study on T cells of mothers and their children.

The chain combines TRBV7-2 with TRBJ2-7; 12 nucleotides line up with TRBD2. This clonotype was sampled from a boy between 10 and 17 years old in good health. Sequencing was performed on blood. The CDR3: CASSLAVTSGGYYEQYF. CDR3 DNA sequence: TGTGCCAGCAGCTTAGCTGTGACTAGCGGGGGATACTACGAGCAGTACTTC.